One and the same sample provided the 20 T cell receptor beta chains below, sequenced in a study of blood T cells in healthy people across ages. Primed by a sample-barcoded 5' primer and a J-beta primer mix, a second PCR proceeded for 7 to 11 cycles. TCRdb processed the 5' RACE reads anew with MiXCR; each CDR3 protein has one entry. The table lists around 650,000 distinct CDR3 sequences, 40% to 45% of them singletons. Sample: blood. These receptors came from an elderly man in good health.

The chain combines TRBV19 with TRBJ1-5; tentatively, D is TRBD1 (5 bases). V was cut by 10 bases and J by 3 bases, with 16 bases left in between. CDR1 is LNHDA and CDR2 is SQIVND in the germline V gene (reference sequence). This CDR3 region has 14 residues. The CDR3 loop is CATSFGTVNQPQHF. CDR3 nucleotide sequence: TGTGCCACCTCCTTCGGGACCGTCAATCAGCCCCAGCATTTT.

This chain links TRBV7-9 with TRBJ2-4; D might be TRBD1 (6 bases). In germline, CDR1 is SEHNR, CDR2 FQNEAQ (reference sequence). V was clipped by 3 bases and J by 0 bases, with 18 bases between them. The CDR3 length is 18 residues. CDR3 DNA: TGTGCCAGCAGCTTCCCCGACAGGACGATTTTAGCCAAAAACATTCAGTACTTC. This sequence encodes CASSFPDRTILAKNIQYF.

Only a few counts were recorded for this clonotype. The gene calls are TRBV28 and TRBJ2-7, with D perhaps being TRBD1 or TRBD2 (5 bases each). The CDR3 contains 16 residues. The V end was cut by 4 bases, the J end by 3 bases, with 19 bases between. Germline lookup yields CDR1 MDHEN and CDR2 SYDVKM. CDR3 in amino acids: CASSSTRKGPSYEQYF. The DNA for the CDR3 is TGTGCCAGCAGTTCTACCCGAAAGGGACCCAGCTACGAGCAGTACTTC.

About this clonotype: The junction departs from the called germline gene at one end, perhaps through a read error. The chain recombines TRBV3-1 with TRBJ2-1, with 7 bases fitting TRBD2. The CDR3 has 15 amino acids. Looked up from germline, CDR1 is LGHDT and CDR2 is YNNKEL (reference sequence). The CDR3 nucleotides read TGTGCCAGCAGACAAGTTCTAGCGGAGTACAATGAGCAGTTCTTC. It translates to CASRQVLAEYNEQFF.

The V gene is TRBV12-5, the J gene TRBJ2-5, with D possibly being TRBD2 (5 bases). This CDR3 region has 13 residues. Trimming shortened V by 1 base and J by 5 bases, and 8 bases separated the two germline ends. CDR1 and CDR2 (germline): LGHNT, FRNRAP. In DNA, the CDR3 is TGTGCTAGTGGTTTGGCGGTAGCGGAGACCCAGTACTTC. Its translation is CASGLAVAETQYF.

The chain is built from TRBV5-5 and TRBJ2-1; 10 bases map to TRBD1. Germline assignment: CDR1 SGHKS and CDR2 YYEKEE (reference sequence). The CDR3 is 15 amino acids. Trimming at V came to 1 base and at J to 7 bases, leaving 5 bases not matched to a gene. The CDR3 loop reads CASSLLPGQGNEQFF. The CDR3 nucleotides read TGTGCCAGCAGCTTGTTACCGGGACAGGGGAATGAGCAGTTCTTC.

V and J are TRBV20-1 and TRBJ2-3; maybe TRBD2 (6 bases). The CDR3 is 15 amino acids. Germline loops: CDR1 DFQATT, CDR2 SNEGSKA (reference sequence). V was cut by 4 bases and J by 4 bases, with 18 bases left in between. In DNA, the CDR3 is TGCAGTGCTACTCTTAGCGGCTTAAAGGCAGATACGCAGTATTTT. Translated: CSATLSGLKADTQYF.

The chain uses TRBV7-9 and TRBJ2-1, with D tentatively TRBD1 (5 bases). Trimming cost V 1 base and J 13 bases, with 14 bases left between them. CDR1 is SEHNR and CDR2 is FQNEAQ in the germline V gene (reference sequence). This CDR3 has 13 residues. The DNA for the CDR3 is TGTGCCAGCAGCTTAGGGGGCTCAGAGACCCAGTTCTTC. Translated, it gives CASSLGGSETQFF.

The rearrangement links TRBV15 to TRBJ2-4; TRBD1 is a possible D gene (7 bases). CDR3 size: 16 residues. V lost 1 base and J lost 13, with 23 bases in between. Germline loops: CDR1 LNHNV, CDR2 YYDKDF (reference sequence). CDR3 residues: CATSRGGTVLRGEQYF. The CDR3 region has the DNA TGTGCCACCAGCAGAGGGGGGACAGTACTCAGGGGGGAGCAGTACTTC.

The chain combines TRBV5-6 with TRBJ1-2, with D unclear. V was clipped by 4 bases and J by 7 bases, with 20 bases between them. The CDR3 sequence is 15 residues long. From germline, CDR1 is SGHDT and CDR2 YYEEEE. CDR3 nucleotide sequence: TGTGCCAGCAGCCCTTACGCGGGCCGTCTACGTGGCTACACCTTC. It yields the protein CASSPYAGRLRGYTF.

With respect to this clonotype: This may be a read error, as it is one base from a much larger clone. Written as DNA, the CDR3 is TGCAGCGTTATACCAGGGGATCAGCCCCAGCATTTT. It yields the protein CSVIPGDQPQHF. The chain carries TRBV29-1 and TRBJ1-5, with D tentatively TRBD1 (6 bases). The CDR3 length is 12 residues. Germline V gene lookup returns CDR1 SQVTM and CDR2 ANQGSEA. The V and J ends lost 5 bases and 5 bases respectively, with 10 bases between them.

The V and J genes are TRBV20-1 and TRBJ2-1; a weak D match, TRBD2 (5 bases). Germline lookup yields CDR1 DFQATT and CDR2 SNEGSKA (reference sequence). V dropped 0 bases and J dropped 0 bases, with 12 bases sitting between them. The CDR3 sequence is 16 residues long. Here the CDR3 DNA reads TGCAGTGCTAGAGATTCAGCGGCTAGCTCCTACAATGAGCAGTTCTTC. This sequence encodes CSARDSAASSYNEQFF.

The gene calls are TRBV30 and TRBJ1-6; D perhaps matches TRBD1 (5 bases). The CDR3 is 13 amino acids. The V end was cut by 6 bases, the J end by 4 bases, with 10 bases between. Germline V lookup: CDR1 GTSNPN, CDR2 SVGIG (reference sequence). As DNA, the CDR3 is TGTGCCTGCGGGCCAGGGTATAATTCACCCCTCCACTTT. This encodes CACGPGYNSPLHF.

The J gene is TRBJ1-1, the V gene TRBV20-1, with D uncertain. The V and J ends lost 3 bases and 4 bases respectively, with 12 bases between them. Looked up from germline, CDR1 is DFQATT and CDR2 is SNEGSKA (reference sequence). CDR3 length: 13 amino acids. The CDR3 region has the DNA TGCAGTGCTAGGCGGTCGGCCCGCACTGAAGCTTTCTTT. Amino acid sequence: CSARRSARTEAFF.

CDR3 bases: TGTGCCAGCAGCGCCAACCAGGGGGCGATTGCTGGAAACACCATATATTTT. The encoded protein is CASSANQGAIAGNTIYF. V and J are TRBV7-3 and TRBJ1-3; 8 positions agree with TRBD1. After removal of 5 bases from V and 2 bases from J, the junction contained 11 bases not matched to a gene. CDR1 and CDR2 from the germline V gene are SGHTA and FQGTGA. This CDR3 is 17 amino acids long.

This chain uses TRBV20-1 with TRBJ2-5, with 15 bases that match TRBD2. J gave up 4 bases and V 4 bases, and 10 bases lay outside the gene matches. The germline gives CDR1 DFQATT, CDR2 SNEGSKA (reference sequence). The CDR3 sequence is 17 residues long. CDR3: CSATLGGLAGGRETQYF. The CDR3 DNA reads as TGCAGTGCTACCCTAGGGGGACTAGCGGGAGGTCGAGAGACCCAGTACTTC.

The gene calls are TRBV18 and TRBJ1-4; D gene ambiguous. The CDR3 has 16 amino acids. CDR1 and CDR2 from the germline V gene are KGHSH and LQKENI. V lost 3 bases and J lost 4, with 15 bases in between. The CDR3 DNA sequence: TGTGCCAGCTCACCGGCGACTGCCACCCTTAATGAAAAACTGTTTTTT. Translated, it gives CASSPATATLNEKLFF.

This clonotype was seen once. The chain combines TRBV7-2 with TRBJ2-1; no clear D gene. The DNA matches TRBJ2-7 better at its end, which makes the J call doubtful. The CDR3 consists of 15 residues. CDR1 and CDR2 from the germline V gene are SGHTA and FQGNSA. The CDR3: CASSPSTSSYNEQYF. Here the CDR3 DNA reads TGTGCCAGCAGCCCGTCTACAAGCTCCTACAATGAGCAGTACTTC.

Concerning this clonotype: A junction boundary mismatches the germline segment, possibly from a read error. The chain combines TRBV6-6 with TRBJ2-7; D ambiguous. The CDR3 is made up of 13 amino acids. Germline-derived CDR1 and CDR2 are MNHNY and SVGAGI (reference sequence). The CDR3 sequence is CACSPRASHEQYF. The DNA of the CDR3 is TGTGCCTGCAGCCCAAGGGCCTCCCACGAGCAGTACTTC.

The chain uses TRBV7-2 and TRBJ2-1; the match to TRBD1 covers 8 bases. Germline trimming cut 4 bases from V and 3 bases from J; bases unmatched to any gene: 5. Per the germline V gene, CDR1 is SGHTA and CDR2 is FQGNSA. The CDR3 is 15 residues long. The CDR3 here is CASSSDRAVYNEQFF. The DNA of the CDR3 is TGTGCCAGCAGCTCGGACAGGGCGGTCTACAATGAGCAGTTCTTC.